Each of the 28 T cell receptor beta chains below was sequenced from the same sample in a study of T cell responses to AZD1222 COVID-19 vaccine. Method: immunoSEQ multiplex PCR; TCRdb's copy keeps in-frame clones and lacks some. The sample consists of 77,000 or so clones, less than 95% of them appearing once. The specimen was peripheral blood, collected 28 days after the second AZD1222 dose. All receptors come from an adult who received the AZD1222 COVID-19 vaccine.

This chain uses TRBV28 with TRBJ1-6, with D perhaps TRBD1 (6 bases). The V gene's germline CDR1 is MDHEN and CDR2 SYDVKM. The CDR3 has 15 amino acids. Trimming removed 5 bases at V and 1 base at J, with 9 bases between. CDR3 sequence (DNA): TGTGCCAGCAGTACCGGGACATCCTATAATTCACCCCTCCACTTT. Amino acid sequence: CASSTGTSYNSPLHF. Complete variable domain (other parts from reference TRBV28 and TRBJ1-6): DVKVTQSSRYLVKRTGEKVFLECVQDMDHENMFWYRQDPGLGLRLIYFSYDVKMKEKGDIPEGYSVSREKKERFSLILESASTNQTSMYLCASSTGTSYNSPLHFGNGTRLTVT.

V and J are TRBV5-5 and TRBJ1-4; 10 bases are shared with TRBD1. The CDR3 has 15 amino acids. The germline CDR1 and CDR2 sequences are SGHKS and YYEKEE (reference sequence). V trimming: 5 bases; J trimming: 6 bases; junction bases outside the gene matches: 7. In DNA form, the CDR3 reads TGTGCCAGCAGTGTCCCGGGACAGGGGTATGAAAAACTGTTTTTT. It yields the protein CASSVPGQGYEKLFF.

V gene TRBV7-3 combines with J gene TRBJ2-2; TRBD1 matches at 12 bases. The ends lost 5 bases at V and 2 bases at J; junction bases unmatched: 3. Per germline, CDR1 SGHTA and CDR2 FQGTGA. The CDR3 is 16 amino acids. The CDR3, as DNA: TGTGCCAGCAGCGTCGGGACAGGGGGCAACACCGGGGAGCTGTTTTTT. Its translation: CASSVGTGGNTGELFF.

The CDR3 loop is CASSQVSIVEQFF. CDR3 DNA sequence: TGTGCCAGCAGCCAAGTCTCGATTGTTGAGCAGTTCTTC. The genes are TRBV3-1 (or the pseudogene TRBV3-2) and TRBJ2-1, with D unclear. Between the trimmed V and J ends, which lost 1 base and 9 bases, there was a span of 10 bases. The germline CDR1 and CDR2 sequences are LGHDT and YNNKEL (reference sequence). The CDR3 has 13 amino acids.

The chain carries TRBV9 and TRBJ2-5; TRBD1 is a possible D gene (6 bases). Germline CDR1 SGDLS, CDR2 YYNGEE. The CDR3 is 15 residues long. The V and J ends lost 4 bases and 1 base respectively, with 14 bases between them. Here the CDR3 reads CASSTIGQLQETQYF. CDR3 nucleotides: TGTGCCAGCAGCACAATCGGACAGCTCCAAGAGACCCAGTACTTC.

This sequence joins TRBV7-2 and TRBJ2-7; 9 bases match TRBD1. CDR3 length equals 13 residues. Germline V CDR1 and CDR2: SGHTA, FQGNSA. J was trimmed by 6 bases and V by 6 bases; bases with no gene match: 6. The CDR3 region is CASRAPDRGEQYF. In DNA form, the CDR3 reads TGTGCCAGCAGGGCCCCGGACAGGGGCGAGCAGTACTTC.

This clone appeared a single time. The gene calls are TRBV19 and TRBJ1-4; unclear D gene. V was trimmed by 1 base and J by 7 bases, leaving 10 bases between them. The germline V gene has CDR1 LNHDA and CDR2 SQIVND (reference sequence). The CDR3 has 14 amino acids. Here the CDR3 DNA reads TGTGCCAGTAGTATAGGTGGGGTCGGTGAAAAACTGTTTTTT. Its protein product is CASSIGGVGEKLFF. Together with reference TRBV19 and TRBJ1-4, the CDR3 gives the full variable domain: DGGITQSPKYLFRKEGQNVTLSCEQNLNHDAMYWYRQDPGQGLRLIYYSQIVNDFQKGDIAEGYSVSREKKESFPLTVTSAQKNPTAFYLCASSIGGVGEKLFFGSGTQLSVL.

V and J are TRBV21-1 and TRBJ2-7. TRBV21-1 is marked as a pseudogene. CDR3 size: 11 residues. The CDR3 region is CASSKAGEQYF. CDR3 coding DNA: TGTGCCAGCAGCAAAGCAGGGGAGCAGTACTTC.

This chain joins TRBV28 and TRBJ1-5; 7 nucleotides agree with TRBD1. Per the germline V gene, CDR1 is MDHEN and CDR2 is SYDVKM. After removal of 2 bases from V and 3 bases from J, the junction contained 4 bases not matched to a gene. CDR3 length equals 15 residues. The CDR3 loop reads CASSLPGGHNQPQHF. The CDR3 nucleotides read TGTGCCAGCAGTTTACCAGGGGGGCACAATCAGCCCCAGCATTTT.

This clone occurred once. The CDR3 nucleotides read TGTGCCAGCAGTGTCCCGGGATACTATGGCTACACCTTC. Protein: CASSVPGYYGYTF. The chain employs TRBV28 and TRBJ1-2; no reliable D call. This CDR3 contains 13 residues. Germline CDR1 is MDHEN and CDR2 is SYDVKM. V was shortened by 5 bases and J by 3 bases, with 10 bases between the two germline ends.

This clone was found a few times. The CDR3 sequence: CASSLAGMSGELFF. The CDR3 DNA sequence: TGTGCCAGCAGCTTAGCAGGGATGTCCGGGGAGCTGTTTTTT. The chain couples TRBV7-9 to TRBJ2-2; no clear D gene. The CDR3 runs to 14 residues. V was clipped by 0 bases and J by 6 bases, with 8 bases between them. CDR1 is SEHNR, CDR2 FQNEAQ, per germline (reference sequence).

The chain recombines TRBV6-6 with TRBJ2-7, with 7 bases identical to TRBD1. Germline-derived CDR1 and CDR2 are MNHNY and SVGAGI (reference sequence). This CDR3 has 13 residues. V lost 7 bases, J lost 2 bases, and 5 bases stayed unmatched. CDR3 in amino acids: CASTTTGPYEQYF. The DNA for the CDR3 is TGTGCCAGCACCACGACAGGGCCCTACGAGCAGTACTTC.

Remarks on this clone: This specimen includes other DNA sequences encoding the same CDR3. The CDR3 region has the DNA TGTGCCAGCAGCCTAGGAGGGGGTTACGAGCAGTACTTC. This sequence encodes CASSLGGGYEQYF. The rearrangement joins TRBV7-9 to TRBJ2-7; D is perhaps TRBD1 or TRBD2 (6 bases each). The V end lost 5 bases, the J end lost 4 bases, and 12 bases lay between the germline ends. The length of the CDR3 is 13 residues. Germline values: CDR1 SEHNR, CDR2 FQNEAQ (reference sequence).

The rearrangement uses TRBV10-1 and TRBJ2-7; D is possibly TRBD2 (5 bases). The CDR3 loop spans 14 amino acids. Germline values: CDR1 WNHNN, CDR2 SYGVQD (reference sequence). Trimming cost V 3 bases and J 5 bases, with 14 bases left between them. CDR3 bases: TGCGCCAGCAGTGACCCGAGGAGGCCCCACGAGCAGTACTTC. Translation: CASSDPRRPHEQYF.

This clone appeared a single time. The chain uses TRBV15 and TRBJ2-1, with TRBD2 identical over 8 bases. Trimming cost V 1 base and J 1 base; bases outside gene matches: 12. Germline V lookup: CDR1 LNHNV, CDR2 YYDKDF (reference sequence). There are 19 residues in the CDR3. The CDR3 protein is CATSRGSSAIAGSYNEQFF. The CDR3, as DNA: TGTGCCACCAGCAGAGGAAGCTCTGCGATAGCGGGATCCTACAATGAGCAGTTCTTC.

The V call is TRBV6-2 or TRBV6-3, the J call TRBJ1-5; D gene uncertain. Germline CDR1 MNHEY, CDR2 SVGEGT. Trimming took off 2 bases at V and 3 bases at J, with 11 bases between the two ends. The CDR3 spans 15 residues. DNA of the CDR3: TGTGCCAGCAGTTACGGAGACACTTTCAATCAGCCCCAGCATTTT. Protein product: CASSYGDTFNQPQHF.

This chain links TRBV5-1 with TRBJ1-4, with TRBD1 matching over 9 bases. With V trimmed by 0 bases and J by 1 base, 4 bases remained unmatched. The CDR3 covers 17 residues. Germline V lookup: CDR1 SGHRS, CDR2 YFSETQ. The DNA for the CDR3 is TGCGCCAGCAGCTTGGACAGGGGGCGGGGAACTAATGAAAAACTGTTTTTT. Its translation is CASSLDRGRGTNEKLFF.

The chain combines TRBV24-1 with TRBJ2-5; no clear D. Trimming removed 3 bases at V and 1 base at J, with 2 bases between. This CDR3 is built from 12 residues. CDR1 is KGHDR, CDR2 SFDVKD, per germline. In DNA form, the CDR3 reads TGTGCCACCAGTGATCCCCAAGAGACCCAGTACTTC. This codes for CATSDPQETQYF.

This sequence joins TRBV5-4 and TRBJ2-5, with TRBD2 matching over 13 bases. The junction had 3 bases not matched to a gene; V was cut back by 3 bases and J by 1 base. This CDR3 spans 16 amino acids. CDR1 and CDR2 (germline): SGHNT, YYREEE (reference sequence). CDR3 nucleotide sequence: TGTGCCAGCAGCTGGGGACTAGCGGGATTCCAAGAGACCCAGTACTTC. This codes for CASSWGLAGFQETQYF.

The chain links TRBV11-3 to TRBJ2-1; D is uncertain. V dropped 1 base and J dropped 0 bases, with 13 bases sitting between them. The V gene's germline CDR1 is SGHNT and CDR2 YENEEA. CDR3 size: 17 residues. CDR3 residues: CASSLGGWYPSYNEQFF. Here the CDR3 DNA reads TGTGCCAGCAGCTTAGGAGGTTGGTATCCCTCCTACAATGAGCAGTTCTTC. Full variable domain (missing parts from reference TRBV11-3 and TRBJ2-1): EAGVVQSPRYKIIEKKQPVAFWCNPISGHNTLYWYLQNLGQGPELLIRYENEEAVDDSQLPKDRFSAERLKGVDSTLKIQPAELGDSAVYLCASSLGGWYPSYNEQFFGPGTRLTVL.

The V and J genes are TRBV2 and TRBJ2-1; D not resolved. V was cut by 2 bases and J by 3 bases, with 8 bases left in between. In germline, CDR1 is SNHLY, CDR2 FYNNEI. The CDR3 extends over 14 amino acids. CDR3 protein: CASSEPDYYNEQFF. In DNA, the CDR3 is TGTGCCAGCAGTGAACCCGATTACTACAATGAGCAGTTCTTC.

This chain uses TRBV7-2 with TRBJ2-7; TRBD2 is a possible D gene (5 bases). Germline values: CDR1 SGHTA, CDR2 FQGNSA. V lost 4 bases, J lost 6 bases, and 19 bases lay in between. The CDR3 length is 15 residues. CDR3 coding DNA: TGTGCCAGCAGCTCCCGGGGTGTTCTAGCTACCGAGCAGTACTTC. Translation gives CASSSRGVLATEQYF.

The chain employs TRBV19 and TRBJ1-5, with a tentative D call TRBD1 (6 bases). Between the trimmed V and J ends, which lost 9 bases and 1 base, there was a span of 16 bases. The CDR3 spans 15 residues. Per germline, CDR1 LNHDA and CDR2 SQIVND (reference sequence). The CDR3 nucleotides are TGTGCCAGCCAAGGCAGGGGATCAAGCAATCAGCCCCAGCATTTT. This gives the protein CASQGRGSSNQPQHF.

This clone appeared a single time. The CDR3 region has the DNA TGTGCCAGCAGCGTAGAGACAGTACCTCAGGACATTCAGTACTTC. This sequence encodes CASSVETVPQDIQYF. The gene calls are TRBV9 and TRBJ2-4; perhaps TRBD1 as D (5 bases). The CDR3 is 15 amino acids. Trimming removed 0 bases at V and 8 bases at J, with 15 bases between. Germline CDR1 is SGDLS and CDR2 is YYNGEE.

The V gene is TRBV12-3 or TRBV12-4, the J gene TRBJ2-5, with TRBD2 as a possible D gene (6 bases). This CDR3 is 12 amino acids long. V was trimmed by 2 bases and J by 7 bases, leaving 8 bases between them. CDR3 sequence (DNA): TGTGCCAGCAGTTTAATGGGAGGGACCCAGTACTTC. This codes for CASSLMGGTQYF.

The genes are TRBV7-9 and TRBJ2-1; TRBD2 agrees at 9 bases. This CDR3 has 15 amino acids. The germline V gene encodes CDR1 SEHNR and CDR2 FQNEAQ (reference sequence). Trimming took 8 bases from V and 6 from J; bases not matched to a gene: 11. CDR3 bases: TGTGCCAGCCCTTTGGCGGGAGGGCCAGTCAATGAGCAGTTCTTC. Residues: CASPLAGGPVNEQFF.

The rearrangement joins TRBV6-5 to TRBJ2-7, with D possibly TRBD1 on 5 matching bases. The V gene lost 0 bases and the J gene lost 3 bases, with 12 bases spanning the gap. CDR1 is MNHEY and CDR2 is SVGAGI in the germline V gene. The CDR3 totals 15 residues. Here the CDR3 DNA reads TGTGCCAGCAGTTACTCGAAGGGGAAGCGCTACGAGCAGTACTTC. This sequence encodes CASSYSKGKRYEQYF.

This chain's CDR3 is CASSLYGTRDEAFF. The CDR3 nucleotides are TGCGCCAGCAGCTTGTACGGGACACGTGATGAAGCTTTCTTT. The chain has TRBV5-1 and TRBJ1-1; TRBD1 is a possible D gene (6 bases). The CDR3 loop spans 14 amino acids. Trimming pared 1 base from V and 7 bases from J, leaving 14 bases between. Germline V gene lookup returns CDR1 SGHRS and CDR2 YFSETQ.